The next 29 T cell receptor beta chains were all read from a single sample in a study of molecular identifiers for immune sequencing clone quantification. TCRdb re-analysed the PCR reads in MiXCR, keeping a single row per CDR3 protein. There are over 600,000 distinct CDR3 sequences in the sample; about 20% occur only once, and 0.85% lies in the top ten. The sample taken for sequencing was naive CD8+ T cells from blood, with Jurkat cell RNA spiked in. Subset of the sample: FACS-sorted CD8+CD4-CCR7+CD45RA+ naive T cells. These receptors originate from a human donor in good health. Some libraries in this study had Jurkat cell RNA spiked in.

The chain is built from TRBV7-9 and TRBJ2-7; 7 bases match TRBD1. The germline CDR1 and CDR2 sequences are SEHNR and FQNEAQ (reference sequence). The CDR3 length is 16 residues. V lost 5 bases to trimming and J lost 1 base; unmatched junction nucleotides: 11. As DNA, the CDR3 is TGTGCCAGCAGCCCCTCAGCAGGGGGACCTTCCTACGAGCAGTACTTC. It encodes CASSPSAGGPSYEQYF.

The rearrangement joins TRBV25-1 to TRBJ2-7; 7 bases are a match to TRBD1. The junction had 10 bases not matched to a gene; V was cut back by 2 bases and J by 6 bases. The length of the CDR3 is 15 residues. From germline, CDR1 is MGHDK and CDR2 SYGVNS. CDR3 nucleotide sequence: TGTGCCAGCAGTGAAAGGGACAGAATATTGGGCGAGCAGTACTTC. Its protein is CASSERDRILGEQYF.

The sample holds a few counts of this clonotype. The chain employs TRBV19 and TRBJ2-3; the D is unclear. Trimming stripped 3 bases from V and 3 bases from J, with 7 bases between. The CDR3 has 13 amino acids. Germline CDR1 is LNHDA and CDR2 is SQIVND (reference sequence). This CDR3 is CASSILRTDTQYF. CDR3 nucleotide sequence: TGTGCCAGTAGTATTCTTAGGACAGATACGCAGTATTTT.

This CDR3 is CASSQEIPSSSTDTQYF. CDR3 DNA: TGCGCCAGCAGCCAAGAAATCCCTAGCAGTAGCACAGATACGCAGTATTTT. This chain connects TRBV4-3 to TRBJ2-3, with a tentative D call TRBD2 (5 bases). Deletions cut 0 bases from V and 0 bases from J, with 13 bases between. This CDR3 comprises 17 residues. Per germline, CDR1 LGHNA and CDR2 YSLEER.

To note about this clonotype: A much larger clone lies one base from this, so it may be a read error. The chain couples TRBV5-4 to TRBJ2-2; TRBD2 matches 7 bases. The CDR3 consists of 16 residues. The germline CDR1 and CDR2 sequences are SGHNT and YYREEE (reference sequence). The CDR3 region has the DNA TGTGCCGGCAGCTCCAAATCTAGCGGGAACACCGGGGAGCTGTTTTTT. Translation gives CAGSSKSSGNTGELFF.

This clonotype was seen ten or more times. The chain combines TRBV4-3 with TRBJ1-1, with D unresolved. V lost 0 bases and J 5 bases, leaving 13 bases between the germline ends. The CDR3 is made up of 15 amino acids. Germline V gene data show CDR1 as LGHNA and CDR2 as YSLEER. The CDR3 protein is CASSQESWGGTEAFF. The CDR3 nucleotides read TGCGCCAGCAGCCAAGAATCCTGGGGAGGAACTGAAGCTTTCTTT.

About this clonotype: The germline gene is not matched at one end of the junction; a read error may be the cause. This chain links TRBV7-9 with TRBJ2-5; perhaps TRBD2 as D (6 bases). CDR3 length: 14 residues. From germline, CDR1 is SEHNR and CDR2 FQNEAQ (reference sequence). DNA for the CDR3: TGTGTCAGCAGCTTAGCGGCAGAGGTGGAGACCCAGTACTTC. Translated: CVSSLAAEVETQYF.

This clonotype appeared a few times. This chain links TRBV7-8 with TRBJ2-5; TRBD2 aligns across 15 bases. V gave up 5 bases and J gave up 2 bases; unmatched junction bases: 9. The germline gives CDR1 SGHVS, CDR2 FQNEAQ. This CDR3 contains 18 residues. The CDR3 region has the DNA TGTGCCAGCAGCGGTCGGACTAGCGGGGGGGCTCGACAAGAGACCCAGTACTTC. Translated, it gives CASSGRTSGGARQETQYF.

Only one count was recorded for this clonotype. Possible read error: a much larger clone is one base away. As the CDR3 is not closed by the conserved phenylalanine or tryptophan, this likely results from a read error. The chain recombines TRBV4-3 with TRBJ2-2; a possible D gene is TRBD1 (5 bases). CDR3 length: 16 amino acids. Trimming cost V 0 bases and J 4 bases, with 12 bases left between them. Germline V gene lookup returns CDR1 LGHNA and CDR2 YSLEER. In DNA form, the CDR3 reads TGCGCCAGCAGCCAAGACTTGCAGGGAATCACCGGGGAGCTGTTTCTT. It is translated as CASSQDLQGITGELFL.

This clonotype came up a few times. The DNA for the CDR3 is TGTGCCAGCAGCTACGAGGTCGCGAACACCGGGGAGCTGTTTTTT. Translated, it gives CASSYEVANTGELFF. The J gene is TRBJ2-2, the V gene TRBV5-5; no reliable D call. The CDR3 has 15 residues. The germline CDR1 and CDR2 sequences are SGHKS and YYEKEE (reference sequence). V was pared by 3 bases and J by 0 bases, with 9 bases between. The full variable domain, in which reference TRBV5-5 and TRBJ2-2 provide the parts outside the CDR3, is DAGVTQSPTHLIKTRGQQVTLRCSPISGHKSVSWYQQVLGQGPQFIFQYYEKEERGRGNFPDRFSARQFPNYSSELNVNALLLGDSALYLCASSYEVANTGELFFGEGSRLTVL.

On this clonotype: Just one base apart from a much larger clone, this may be a read error. This chain's CDR3 is CASGSAGGEQYF. The CDR3 coding sequence is TGTGCCAGCGGCTCAGCGGGGGGGGAGCAGTACTTC. This chain links TRBV7-9 with TRBJ2-7; the match to TRBD2 covers 10 bases. The CDR3 has 12 amino acids. Germline trimming cut 8 bases from V and 7 bases from J; bases unmatched to any gene: 5. Per germline, CDR1 SEHNR and CDR2 FQNEAQ (reference sequence).

This clonotype was seen a handful of times. Being one base from a much bigger clone, this may be a read error. V is TRBV7-9 and J is TRBJ1-2; D gene unclear. The germline V gene encodes CDR1 SEHNR and CDR2 FQNEAQ (reference sequence). With 3 bases removed from V and 4 bases from J, the gap between germline ends came to 18 bases. The CDR3 is 16 amino acids. The CDR3 loop reads CASSLANSGGGYGYTF. For the CDR3, the DNA is TGTGCCAGCAGCTTGGCCAATTCAGGCGGAGGCTATGGCTACACCTTC.

This clonotype came up many times. This rearrangement joins TRBV7-9 to TRBJ1-4; 9 bases match TRBD1. The CDR3 is 16 residues long. CDR1 is SEHNR and CDR2 is FQNEAQ in the germline V gene (reference sequence). J was trimmed by 5 bases and V by 2 bases; bases with no gene match: 6. The CDR3 nucleotides read TGTGCCAGCAGCTTAAGCCGGACAGGGGCAAATGAAAAACTGTTTTTT. This gives the protein CASSLSRTGANEKLFF.

Many counts were recorded for this clonotype. The CDR3 protein is CASKGQGKETQYF. The DNA for the CDR3 is TGTGCCAGCAAGGGGCAGGGGAAAGAGACCCAGTACTTC. This chain uses TRBV12-3 or TRBV12-4 with TRBJ2-5, with D possibly matching TRBD1 (6 bases). CDR3 length: 13 residues. The ends were cut back, 7 bases at V and 3 bases at J, with 12 bases in the middle.

The chain has TRBV5-6 and TRBJ2-5, with D unclear. The CDR3 length is 13 residues. V was trimmed by 2 bases and J by 8 bases, leaving 13 bases between them. From germline, CDR1 is SGHDT and CDR2 YYEEEE. CDR3 region: CASSLLGSGTQYF. CDR3 DNA: TGTGCCAGCAGCTTATTGGGAAGTGGAACCCAGTACTTC. Drawing the rest from reference TRBV5-6 and TRBJ2-5, the complete variable domain is DAGVTQSPTHLIKTRGQQVTLRCSPKSGHDTVSWYQQALGQGPQFIFQYYEEEERQRGNFPDRFSGHQFPNYSSELNVNALLLGDSALYLCASSLLGSGTQYFGPGTRLLVL.

The genes are TRBV27 and TRBJ2-7; either TRBD1 or TRBD2 may fit D (6 bases each). The CDR3 contains 14 residues. Trimming removed 0 bases at V and 6 bases at J, with 12 bases between. In germline, CDR1 is MNHEY, CDR2 SMNVEV (reference sequence). DNA for the CDR3: TGTGCCAGCAGTTTATCGATGGGGGGCTCCGAGCAGTACTTC. Protein sequence: CASSLSMGGSEQYF.

This clonotype was seen ten or more times. The gene calls are TRBV4-3 and TRBJ2-3; TRBD1 matches at 7 bases. Looked up from germline, CDR1 is LGHNA and CDR2 is YSLEER. Losses at the gene ends were 2 bases for V and 2 bases for J; bases not matched to a gene: 7. There are 16 residues in the CDR3. CDR3 protein: CASSQFRGLATDTQYF. DNA of the CDR3: TGCGCCAGCAGCCAATTTAGGGGGCTGGCCACAGATACGCAGTATTTT.

This CDR3 reads CASSLGREDYEQYF. The CDR3 nucleotides read TGTGCCAGCAGCTTAGGGCGGGAGGACTACGAGCAGTACTTC. The genes are TRBV7-9 and TRBJ2-7, with 8 bases lining up with TRBD2. Germline CDR1 is SEHNR and CDR2 is FQNEAQ (reference sequence). The CDR3 has 14 amino acids. J was trimmed by 3 bases and V by 1 base; bases with no gene match: 2. The full variable domain, rest sourced from reference TRBV7-9 and TRBJ2-7, is DTGVSQNPRHKITKRGQNVTFRCDPISEHNRLYWYRQTLGQGPEFLTYFQNEAQLEKSRLLSDRFSAERPKGSFSTLEIQRTEQGDSAMYLCASSLGREDYEQYFGPGTRLTVT.

Concerning this clonotype: One end of the junction varies from germline; a read error may be responsible. The rearrangement uses TRBV7-9 and TRBJ1-3, with a weak D call TRBD1 (5 bases). This CDR3 is built from 16 residues. Germline values: CDR1 SEHNR, CDR2 FQNEAQ (reference sequence). The CDR3: CASSQRTQAHGNTIHF. The CDR3 region has the DNA TGTGCCAGCAGCCAAAGGACACAAGCGCATGGAAACACCATACATTTT.

This clonotype turned up a few times. The junction and the germline gene differ at one end; a read error may be behind it. This chain connects TRBV7-7 to TRBJ2-5; 10 nucleotides match TRBD2. This CDR3 is built from 16 residues. The germline V gene has CDR1 SSHAT and CDR2 FNYEAQ (reference sequence). CDR3 protein: CASSFGLAGARETQYF. The CDR3 region has the DNA TGTGCTAGCAGCTTTGGTCTAGCGGGAGCAAGAGAGACCCAGTACTTC.

This clonotype has more than one count but fewer than ten. This chain connects TRBV28 to TRBJ2-1; D is perhaps TRBD2 (6 bases). The CDR3 is made up of 14 amino acids. Germline V gene data show CDR1 as MDHEN and CDR2 as SYDVKM. V was cut by 1 base and J by 8 bases, with 12 bases left in between. The CDR3: CASSLFPGVDEQFF. Here the CDR3 DNA reads TGTGCCAGCAGTTTATTTCCGGGAGTGGATGAGCAGTTCTTC.

Points on this clonotype: Possible read error: a much larger clone is one base away. The chain combines TRBV20-1 with TRBJ2-3; no clear D. Germline loops: CDR1 DFQATT, CDR2 SNEGSKA (reference sequence). V was cut by 8 bases and J by 4 bases, with 19 bases left in between. This CDR3 is built from 14 residues. As DNA, the CDR3 is TGCAGTACCGCCAGAGGTGTTGAGCCAGATACGCAGTATTTT. Encoded protein: CSTARGVEPDTQYF.

This clonotype was counted only a few times. The rearrangement links TRBV4-3 to TRBJ2-3; D perhaps matches TRBD1 (6 bases). The CDR3 contains 16 residues. Trimming cost V 0 bases and J 2 bases, with 12 bases left between them. Germline V lookup: CDR1 LGHNA, CDR2 YSLEER. CDR3 nucleotide sequence: TGCGCCAGCAGCCAAGATCGGGCAGGGGTCACAGATACGCAGTATTTT. It translates to CASSQDRAGVTDTQYF.

With regard to this clonotype: A much larger clone lies a single base off, so this may be a read error. The gene calls are TRBV7-6 and TRBJ2-5; 10 bases fit TRBD2. The CDR3 has 16 amino acids. Looked up from germline, CDR1 is SGHVS and CDR2 is FNYEAQ. CDR3: CASGLVSSGGKETQYF. The DNA for the CDR3 is TGTGCCAGCGGCTTAGTATCTAGCGGGGGTAAAGAGACCCAGTACTTC.

Concerning this clonotype itself: A read error may explain this, as a much larger clone is one base away. The rearrangement uses TRBV7-9 and TRBJ1-3; D is ambiguous. Trimming shortened V by 5 bases and J by 2 bases, and 10 bases separated the two germline ends. CDR1 and CDR2 (germline): SEHNR, FQNEAQ (reference sequence). The CDR3 has 14 residues. This CDR3 reads CASSPPEAGNTIYF. The CDR3 DNA reads as TGTGCCAGCAGCCCTCCGGAGGCTGGAAACACCATATATTTT.

This clonotype was seen only a few times. The chain uses TRBV19 and TRBJ1-5, with D perhaps matching TRBD1 (6 bases). This CDR3 has 14 residues. The V end lost 6 bases, the J end lost 7 bases, and 16 bases lay between the germline ends. The germline CDR1 and CDR2 sequences are LNHDA and SQIVND (reference sequence). CDR3 residues: CASRLQGTGQPQHF. The CDR3 coding sequence is TGTGCCAGTAGGCTACAGGGAACAGGCCAGCCCCAGCATTTT. Full variable domain (missing parts from reference TRBV19 and TRBJ1-5): DGGITQSPKYLFRKEGQNVTLSCEQNLNHDAMYWYRQDPGQGLRLIYYSQIVNDFQKGDIAEGYSVSREKKESFPLTVTSAQKNPTAFYLCASRLQGTGQPQHFGDGTRLSIL.

As for this clonotype: A clone one base away is much larger, so this may be a read error. V usage is TRBV4-1 and J usage is TRBJ1-5; D is perhaps TRBD1 (6 bases). CDR3 length equals 15 residues. Germline loops: CDR1 MGHRA, CDR2 YSYEKL. Deletions cut 1 base from V and 4 bases from J, with 11 bases between. CDR3 nucleotide sequence: TGCGCCAGCAGCCAAGTCGGGGGCGAGAATCAGCCCCAGCATTTT. This codes for CASSQVGGENQPQHF.

This chain joins TRBV9 and TRBJ2-3; D may match TRBD1 or TRBD2 (5 bases each). The CDR3 totals 15 residues. Germline CDR1 and CDR2: SGDLS and YYNGEE. V gave up 5 bases and J gave up 6 bases, with 19 bases separating them. CDR3 DNA: TGTGCCAGCAGTACCCGGGACGGAGCCTTCGATACGCAGTATTTT. Its protein is CASSTRDGAFDTQYF.

This clonotype occurred a few times. The rearrangement links TRBV12-3 or TRBV12-4 to TRBJ2-7; D gene ambiguous. Trimming took 5 bases from V and 6 from J, leaving 14 bases between them. CDR3 size: 13 residues. CDR3 DNA: TGTGCCAGCAGTCCCATCAACACACGCGAGCAGTACTTC. Translating gives CASSPINTREQYF.